The next 6 T cell receptor beta chains were all read from a single sample in a study of PD-1 blockade in classical Hodgkin lymphoma. Assay: immunoSEQ multiplex PCR; the TCRdb copy retains only in-frame clones and omits some. This sample carries some 150,000 clones, about four fifths of them seen once, and the ten largest clones take approximately 9.6%. Each patient relapsed following autologous stem cell transplantation, and prior brentuximab vedotin exposure differed. Sequencing was performed on peripheral blood mononuclear cells (PBMCs), taken before the second cycle of nivolumab. These TCRs come from a human donor with classical Hodgkin lymphoma.

The chain couples TRBV19 to TRBJ2-7; D may correspond to TRBD1 or TRBD2 (5 bases each). Trimming left V 5 bases short and J 0 bases short, with 14 bases between. The CDR3 is 15 residues long. Looked up from germline, CDR1 is LNHDA and CDR2 is SQIVND (reference sequence). The CDR3 protein is CASSSSGTGSYEQYF. The DNA for the CDR3 is TGTGCCAGTAGTTCCTCGGGGACCGGCTCCTACGAGCAGTACTTC.

This rearrangement joins TRBV6-1 to TRBJ1-3, with 7 bases fitting TRBD1. The trim removed 3 bases at V and 0 bases at J, leaving 5 bases unmatched. Looked up from germline, CDR1 is MNHNS and CDR2 is SASEGT. This CDR3 comprises 16 residues. CDR3 loop: CASSEGQPLSGNTIYF. The CDR3 DNA follows: TGTGCCAGCAGTGAGGGACAGCCGCTCTCTGGAAACACCATATATTTT.

This chain connects TRBV28 to TRBJ2-7, with 7 bases identical to TRBD2. V trimming: 8 bases; J trimming: 0 bases; junction bases outside the gene matches: 4. Germline assignment: CDR1 MDHEN and CDR2 SYDVKM. The CDR3 totals 13 residues. The DNA of the CDR3 is TGTGCCAGCTGGGAGGGCACCTCCTACGAGCAGTACTTC. Its translation is CASWEGTSYEQYF.

V is TRBV15 and J is TRBJ1-4; D perhaps matches TRBD1 (5 bases). Germline V CDR1 and CDR2: LNHNV, YYDKDF (reference sequence). Trimming took off 1 base at V and 0 bases at J, with 15 bases between the two ends. CDR3 size: 18 residues. The chain's CDR3 is CATSRGRGGMATNEKLFF. As DNA, the CDR3 is TGTGCCACCAGCAGAGGTCGGGGGGGGATGGCAACTAATGAAAAACTGTTTTTT. The complete variable domain, with remaining parts taken from reference TRBV15 and TRBJ1-4, reads DAMVIQNPRYQVTQFGKPVTLSCSQTLNHNVMYWYQQKSSQAPKLLFHYYDKDFNNEADTPDNFQSRRPNTSFCFLDIRSPGLGDTAMYLCATSRGRGGMATNEKLFFGSGTQLSVL.

This clone occurred a few times. This rearrangement joins TRBV27 to TRBJ2-1; D call uncertain. Germline CDR1 is MNHEY and CDR2 is SMNVEV (reference sequence). There are 11 residues in the CDR3. Trimming took 5 bases from V and 8 from J, leaving 7 bases between them. The CDR3 nucleotides are TGTGCCAGCAGTGATTTCGATGAGCAGTTCTTC. Translation gives CASSDFDEQFF.

The V and J genes are TRBV9 and TRBJ1-6; the match to TRBD1 covers 9 bases. CDR1 and CDR2 (germline): SGDLS, YYNGEE. The CDR3 spans 11 residues. CDR3 residues: CGDRDNSPLHF. CDR3 nucleotides: TGTGGGGACAGGGACAATTCACCCCTCCACTTT.